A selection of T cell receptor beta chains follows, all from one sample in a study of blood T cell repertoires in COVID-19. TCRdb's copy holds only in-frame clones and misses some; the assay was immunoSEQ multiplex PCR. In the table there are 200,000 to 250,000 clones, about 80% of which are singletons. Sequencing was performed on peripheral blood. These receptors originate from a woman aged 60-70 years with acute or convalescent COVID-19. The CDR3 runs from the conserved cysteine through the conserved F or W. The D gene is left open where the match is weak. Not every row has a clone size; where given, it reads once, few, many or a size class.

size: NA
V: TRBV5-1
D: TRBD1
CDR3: CASSLVGTEYGAFF

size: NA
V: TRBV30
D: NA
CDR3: CAWSDGLAKNIQYF

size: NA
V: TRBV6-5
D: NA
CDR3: CASSRTTGNTEAFF

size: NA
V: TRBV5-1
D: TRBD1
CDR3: CASSPGTGYGYTF

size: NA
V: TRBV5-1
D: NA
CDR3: CASSITGVSPLHF

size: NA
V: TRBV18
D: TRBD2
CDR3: CASSPFAPGLAGGGNEQFF

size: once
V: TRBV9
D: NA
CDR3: CASSVGWETDTQYF

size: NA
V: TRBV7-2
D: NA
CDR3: CASSLVRVGNSPLHF

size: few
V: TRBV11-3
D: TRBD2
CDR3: CASSLFSGGHNEQFF

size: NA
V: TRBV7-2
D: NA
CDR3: CASSLVPGGTDTQYF

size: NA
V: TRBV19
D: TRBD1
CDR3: CASSVQGGGTEAFF

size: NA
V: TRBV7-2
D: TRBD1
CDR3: CASSLGGTGYYEQYF

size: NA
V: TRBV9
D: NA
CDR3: CASSPRARDSTGELFF

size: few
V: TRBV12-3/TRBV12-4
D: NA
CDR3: CASTKTGYAEAFF

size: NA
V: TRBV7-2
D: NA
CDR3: CASSRGLGSYNEQFF

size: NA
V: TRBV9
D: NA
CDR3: CASSGDSYSNYGYTF

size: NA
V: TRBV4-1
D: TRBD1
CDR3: CASSQGQGNSPLHF

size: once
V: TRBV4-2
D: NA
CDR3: CASSQQGRGSPEAFF

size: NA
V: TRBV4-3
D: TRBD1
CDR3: CASSHTGGWDEKLFF

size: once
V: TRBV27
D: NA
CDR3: CASSLSSLQVGMNTEAFF

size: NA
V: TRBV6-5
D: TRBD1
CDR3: CASRQQGAGELFF

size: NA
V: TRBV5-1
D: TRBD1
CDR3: CASSLGQGIGNEQFF

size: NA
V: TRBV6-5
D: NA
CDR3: CASTRTAGNTEAFF

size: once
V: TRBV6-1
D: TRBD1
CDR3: CASSESDQGVSTNEKLFF

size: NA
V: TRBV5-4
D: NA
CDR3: CASSFEAARNGYTF

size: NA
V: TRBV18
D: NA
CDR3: CASSRSGNTEAFF